What follows are 21 T cell receptor beta chains derived from one specimen sequenced in a study of shared clonotypes between healthy human individuals. Generated by immunoSEQ multiplex PCR, the TCRdb table keeps only in-frame clones and is missing some. The table lists approximately 1.4 million clones, under 99% of them singletons. Sequenced material: naive CD4+ T cells sorted from blood. Subset noted: CD45RA+ positively selected. The receptors here all came from a man younger than 45 in good health.

The V gene is TRBV4-1, the J gene TRBJ2-2; D is perhaps TRBD1 (6 bases). The germline V gene has CDR1 MGHRA and CDR2 YSYEKL. Deletions cut 0 bases from V and 7 bases from J, with 12 bases between. This CDR3 comprises 15 residues. As DNA, the CDR3 is TGCGCCAGCAGCCAAGATCCCAGGGGTCACGGGGAGCTGTTTTTT. This gives the protein CASSQDPRGHGELFF.

The V call is TRBV28, the J call TRBJ2-1, with D hard to call. The CDR3 is made up of 13 amino acids. Germline V gene sequence: CDR1 MDHEN, CDR2 SYDVKM. V lost 4 bases to trimming and J lost 6 bases, with 10 bases between them. The CDR3 loop is CASSSFIRNEQFF. The DNA of the CDR3 is TGTGCCAGCAGTTCCTTTATACGCAATGAGCAGTTCTTC.

This clone was recorded only once. The chain employs TRBV4-2 and TRBJ1-4; D is possibly TRBD1 (6 bases). The CDR3 totals 16 residues. CDR1 is LGHNA, CDR2 YNFKEQ, per germline. V gave up 2 bases and J gave up 5 bases, with 15 bases separating them. The CDR3 spells CASSQYLAQGNEKLFF. The CDR3 coding sequence is TGTGCCAGCAGCCAATACTTGGCACAGGGAAATGAAAAACTGTTTTTT.

The J gene is TRBJ2-7, the V gene TRBV18; tentatively, D is TRBD1 or TRBD2 (5 bases each). Germline V gives CDR1 KGHSH, CDR2 LQKENI. The CDR3 runs 15 residues. V gave up 2 bases and J gave up 2 bases, with 13 bases separating them. The CDR3 DNA is TGTGCCAGCTCACCAGGGGTAAAGGGACCCTACGAGCAGTACTTC. Protein product: CASSPGVKGPYEQYF. Full variable domain (remainder filled in from reference TRBV18 and TRBJ2-7): NAGVMQNPRHLVRRRGQEARLRCSPMKGHSHVYWYRQLPEEGLKFMVYLQKENIIDESGMPKERFSAEFPKEGPSILRIQQVVRGDSAAYFCASSPGVKGPYEQYFGPGTRLTVT.

The gene calls are TRBV11-3 and TRBJ2-3; 8 nucleotides line up with TRBD1. This CDR3 is 15 amino acids long. In germline, CDR1 is SGHNT, CDR2 YENEEA. J lost 0 bases, V lost 4 bases, and 3 bases had no gene match. This CDR3 reads CASSSWTGSTDTQYF. In DNA, the CDR3 is TGTGCCAGCAGCTCCTGGACAGGGAGCACAGATACGCAGTATTTT.

Note on this clone: Other DNA sequences within the sample encode an identical CDR3. V and J are TRBV10-3 and TRBJ1-5; 8 bases line up with TRBD1. Germline V gene data show CDR1 as ENHRY and CDR2 as SYGVKD. The CDR3 runs 13 residues. The V and J ends lost 6 bases and 7 bases, in that order; junction bases with no gene match: 5. This chain's CDR3 is CAIRGQGGQPQHF. The CDR3 DNA reads as TGTGCCATCAGAGGACAGGGAGGACAGCCCCAGCATTTT.

This chain connects TRBV5-1 to TRBJ2-7, with D hard to call. This CDR3 contains 12 residues. The V gene lost 5 bases and the J gene lost 2 bases, with 8 bases spanning the gap. The germline V gene has CDR1 SGHRS and CDR2 YFSETQ. DNA of the CDR3: TGCGCCAGCAGTTCAGACACCTACGAGCAGTACTTC. It codes for CASSSDTYEQYF.

The sample holds one count of this clone. The rearrangement joins TRBV7-3 to TRBJ2-1; D not resolved. This CDR3 contains 13 residues. Germline lookup yields CDR1 SGHTA and CDR2 FQGTGA. V lost 4 bases to trimming and J lost 7 bases, with 11 bases between them. The CDR3 DNA sequence: TGTGCCAGCAGCTCCTCTTCGGTTAATGAGCAGTTCTTC. The encoded protein is CASSSSSVNEQFF.

The J gene is TRBJ2-2, the V gene TRBV11-2; a possible D gene is TRBD2 (6 bases). Trimming removed 0 bases at V and 5 bases at J, with 13 bases between. The CDR3 runs to 16 residues. Germline-derived CDR1 and CDR2 are SGHAT and FQNNGV. In DNA form, the CDR3 reads TGTGCCAGCAGCTTAGATCTGGGAGGTTGGACCGGGGAGCTGTTTTTT. This encodes CASSLDLGGWTGELFF.

This clone was counted once. The rearrangement joins TRBV28 to TRBJ1-2, with 10 bases that match TRBD1. Germline V CDR1 and CDR2: MDHEN, SYDVKM. The CDR3 loop spans 17 amino acids. The V segment lost 6 bases and the J segment 0 bases; nucleotides outside the gene matches: 10. CDR3 loop: CASRLGTGVLANYGYTF. The CDR3 DNA reads TGTGCCAGCAGACTCGGGACAGGGGTTTTAGCTAACTATGGCTACACCTTC.

The V gene is TRBV7-9, the J gene TRBJ1-5, with unresolved D. The CDR3 has 13 residues. Looked up from germline, CDR1 is SEHNR and CDR2 is FQNEAQ (reference sequence). Trimming stripped 3 bases from V and 4 bases from J, with 7 bases between. CDR3 bases: TGTGCCAGCAGCTTGGCGAGGAATCAGCCCCAGCATTTT. It encodes CASSLARNQPQHF.

The chain is built from TRBV28 and TRBJ1-2, with D maybe TRBD1 (6 bases). Germline CDR1 reads MDHEN; CDR2 reads SYDVKM. The CDR3 loop spans 17 amino acids. Trimming removed 8 bases at V and 4 bases at J, with 26 bases between. CDR3 in amino acids: CASASLGRDTNIYGYTF. CDR3 coding DNA: TGTGCCAGCGCATCCCTGGGCCGGGACACGAACATCTATGGCTACACCTTC.

This clone is a singleton in its sample. J is TRBJ2-1 and V is TRBV19; 8 bases fit TRBD2. CDR1 LNHDA and CDR2 SQIVND come from the germline V gene (reference sequence). With 2 bases clipped from V and 5 bases from J, the junction kept 5 bases outside the gene matches. The CDR3 loop spans 15 amino acids. The CDR3 region is CASSIITSGNNEQFF. The CDR3 nucleotides read TGTGCCAGTAGTATAATAACTAGCGGCAACAATGAGCAGTTCTTC.

The chain uses TRBV19 and TRBJ1-5; possibly TRBD1 for D (6 bases). CDR3 length: 15 amino acids. Trimming removed 4 bases from V and 2 bases from J, with 12 bases in between. The germline V gene has CDR1 LNHDA and CDR2 SQIVND (reference sequence). The chain's CDR3 is CASSRNRVGNQPQHF. The CDR3 DNA sequence: TGTGCCAGTAGTAGAAACAGGGTTGGCAATCAGCCCCAGCATTTT.

V usage is TRBV7-2 and J usage is TRBJ2-7; a possible D gene is TRBD2 (5 bases). Trimming shortened V by 5 bases and J by 2 bases, and 10 bases separated the two germline ends. The length of the CDR3 is 13 residues. Germline V gene lookup returns CDR1 SGHTA and CDR2 FQGNSA. In DNA, the CDR3 is TGTGCCAGCAGCAGAGCGGATACCTACGAGCAGTACTTC. This gives the protein CASSRADTYEQYF.

V usage is TRBV7-9 and J usage is TRBJ2-7; 7 nucleotides match TRBD2. The CDR3 has 13 amino acids. Trimming removed 10 bases from V and 6 bases from J; junction bases left unmatched: 12. The germline gives CDR1 SEHNR, CDR2 FQNEAQ (reference sequence). The CDR3 DNA is TGTGCCACCCAGCTTGGCGGGAGCTCCGAGCAGTACTTC. This translates into CATQLGGSSEQYF.

The chain employs TRBV5-1 and TRBJ2-3; 8 bases match TRBD2. CDR3 size: 17 residues. CDR1 is SGHRS, CDR2 YFSETQ, per germline. J was trimmed by 0 bases and V by 1 base; bases with no gene match: 7. The CDR3 DNA follows: TGCGCCAGCAGCTTGAAACCCAGCGGGGGTAGCACAGATACGCAGTATTTT. Protein product: CASSLKPSGGSTDTQYF.

V and J are TRBV14 and TRBJ2-1; 8 bases map to TRBD1. The germline CDR1 and CDR2 sequences are SGHDN and FVKESK. V gave up 1 base and J gave up 1 base; unmatched junction bases: 6. This CDR3 contains 17 residues. The CDR3 DNA reads TGTGCCAGCAGCCAAGGGGGCAGGGGGCGATCCTACAATGAGCAGTTCTTC. Protein: CASSQGGRGRSYNEQFF.

This sequence joins TRBV30 and TRBJ2-2; D uncertain. Germline values: CDR1 GTSNPN, CDR2 SVGIG (reference sequence). There are 14 residues in the CDR3. The V end was cut by 2 bases, the J end by 3 bases, with 10 bases between. The CDR3 reads CAWSSLRYTGELFF. CDR3 bases: TGTGCCTGGAGTTCTCTTCGGTACACCGGGGAGCTGTTTTTT.

The rearrangement links TRBV4-1 to TRBJ1-4; D call uncertain. Germline-derived CDR1 and CDR2 are MGHRA and YSYEKL. Trimming pared 1 base from V and 8 bases from J, leaving 11 bases between. CDR3 length: 14 amino acids. The CDR3 DNA sequence: TGCGCCAGCAGCCAAGTGGGGATCAGGGAAAAACTGTTTTTT. Its protein product is CASSQVGIREKLFF.

The V call is TRBV6-5, the J call TRBJ1-1, with TRBD1 as a possible D gene (6 bases). The CDR3 sequence is 12 residues long. CDR1 is MNHEY, CDR2 SVGAGI, per germline. V gave up 5 bases and J gave up 4 bases, with 8 bases separating them. CDR3 in amino acids: CASSPQGTEAFF. The CDR3 nucleotides read TGTGCCAGCAGTCCACAGGGCACTGAAGCTTTCTTT.